A single sample is the source of the 4 T cell receptor beta chains below, sequenced in a study of OX40 agonist ivuxolimab in advanced cancers. Here immunoSEQ multiplex PCR was the method, and the copy in TCRdb shows in-frame clones only, minus some. This sample yields roughly 96,000 clones, of which around 80% are seen a single time; 5.8% belongs to the top ten. This specimen consisted of CD4+ or CD8+ T cells sorted from blood, obtained in a trial of the OX40 agonist ivuxolimab. The receptor set was obtained from an adult with an advanced solid tumor such as melanoma, head and neck, liver or kidney cancer.

The chain is built from TRBV4-2 and TRBJ1-1; a weak D match, TRBD1 (5 bases). Trimming took off 0 bases at V and 1 base at J, with 9 bases between the two ends. Germline loops: CDR1 LGHNA, CDR2 YNFKEQ. The CDR3 is 15 residues long. The CDR3 region is CASSQDHGGNTEAFF. In DNA, the CDR3 is TGTGCCAGCAGCCAAGATCACGGGGGGAACACTGAAGCTTTCTTT.

The chain links TRBV6-6 to TRBJ2-3; weak D call: TRBD2 (5 bases). Germline V CDR1 and CDR2: MNHNY, SVGAGI (reference sequence). This CDR3 is 15 amino acids long. V was clipped by 6 bases and J by 0 bases, with 13 bases between them. CDR3 region: CASRRERRSTDTQYF. The CDR3 nucleotides read TGTGCCAGCAGAAGGGAGCGGAGGAGCACAGATACGCAGTATTTT.

This clone showed up just a few times. The chain joins TRBV5-6 to TRBJ1-5; the D gene is possibly TRBD1 (6 bases). CDR1 and CDR2 from the germline V gene are SGHDT and YYEEEE. V shed 4 bases and J shed 3 bases, with 8 bases lying between them. The length of the CDR3 is 13 residues. The DNA for the CDR3 is TGTGCCAGCAGCCAGGGGACCAATCAGCCCCAGCATTTT. As protein: CASSQGTNQPQHF.

CDR3: CASSLHGNNSPLHF. CDR3 bases: TGTGCCAGCAGCTTACACGGCAATAATTCACCCCTCCACTTT. This rearrangement joins TRBV11-1 to TRBJ1-6; D not certain. Germline V gene sequence: CDR1 SGHAT, CDR2 FQDESV (reference sequence). The CDR3 runs to 14 residues. V lost 2 bases to trimming and J lost 5 bases, with 7 bases between them.